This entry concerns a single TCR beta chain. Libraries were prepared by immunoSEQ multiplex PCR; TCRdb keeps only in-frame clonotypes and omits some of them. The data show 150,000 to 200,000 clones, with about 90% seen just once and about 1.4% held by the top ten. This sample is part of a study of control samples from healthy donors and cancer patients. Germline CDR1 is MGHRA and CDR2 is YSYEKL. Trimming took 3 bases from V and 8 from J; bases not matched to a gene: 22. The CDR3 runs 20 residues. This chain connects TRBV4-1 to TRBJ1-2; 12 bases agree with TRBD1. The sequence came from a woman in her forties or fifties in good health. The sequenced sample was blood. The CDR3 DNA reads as TGCGCCAGCAGCCACCGTCTTATATCGTATCGGGACAGGGGGCGCGGAGGCTACACCTTC. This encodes CASSHRLISYRDRGRGGYTF.